The entry below gives a single T cell receptor (beta chain) sequence along with its context. This sample stems from a study of blood T cell repertoires in COVID-19. V dropped 6 bases and J dropped 6; count of bases not matched to a gene: 5. CDR3 size: 13 residues. Germline CDR1 is ENHRY and CDR2 is SYGVKD. TCRdb keeps only in-frame clones here, not all; method: immunoSEQ multiplex PCR. This sample has 150,000 to 200,000 clones; around four fifths occur once, and the top ten carry 10% to 15%. This sequence joins TRBV10-3 and TRBJ1-1; 9 bases align to TRBD1. Specimen: PBMCs or T cells enriched from blood (not recorded which). The source is a woman aged 60-75 years who had recovered from COVID-19. This CDR3 reads CAISPGQGSEAFF. CDR3 bases: TGTGCCATCAGCCCGGGACAGGGCTCTGAAGCTTTCTTT.